This T cell receptor (beta chain) originates from a study of T-cell reconstitution after alpha-beta-depleted transplantation in children. Study results and caveats: Newly produced T cells mostly provided counts and TCRbeta diversity after one year, as hyperexpanded clones declined.

Unique molecular identifiers were incorporated when the TCRbeta library was constructed. TCRdb reprocessed the PCR reads with MiXCR, giving one entry per CDR3 protein. The sample includes around 800,000 distinct CDR3 sequences, roughly 16% of them seen just once. This clonotype showed up many times. Its target is not known. The CDR3 is 14 amino acids. V was clipped by 2 bases and J by 7 bases; unmatched bases: 6. V is TRBV12-3 or TRBV12-4 and J is TRBJ2-5; 8 positions match TRBD2. The sample here was PBMCs, mostly from graft donor cells, taken 360 days after TCRalphabeta/CD19-depleted stem cell transplant. This TCR was sampled from a male patient between 5 and 17 years old who had a stem cell transplant for acute lymphoblastic leukemia, so the T cells may come from the graft donor. The CDR3 protein is CASSLPGGPGTQYF. In DNA form, the CDR3 reads TGTGCCAGCAGTTTACCGGGAGGGCCAGGGACCCAGTACTTC.